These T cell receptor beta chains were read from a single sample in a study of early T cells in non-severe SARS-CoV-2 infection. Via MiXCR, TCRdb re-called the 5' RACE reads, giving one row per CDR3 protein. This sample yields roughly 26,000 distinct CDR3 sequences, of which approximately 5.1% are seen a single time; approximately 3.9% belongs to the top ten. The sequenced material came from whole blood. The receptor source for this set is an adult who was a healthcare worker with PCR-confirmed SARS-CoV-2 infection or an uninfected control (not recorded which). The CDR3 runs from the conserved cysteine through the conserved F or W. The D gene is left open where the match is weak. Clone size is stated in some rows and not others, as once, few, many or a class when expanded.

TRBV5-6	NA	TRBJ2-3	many	TGTGCCAGCAGCTTGGAGGGTAGGGTCGGACGTACCACAGATACGCAGTATTTT	CASSLEGRVGRTTDTQYF
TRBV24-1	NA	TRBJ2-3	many	TGTGCCACCAGTGACGAGACAGATACGCAGTATTTT	CATSDETDTQYF
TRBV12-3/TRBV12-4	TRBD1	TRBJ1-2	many	TGTGCCAGCAGTTTTGGGACAGGCCTTGGCTACACCTTC	CASSFGTGLGYTF
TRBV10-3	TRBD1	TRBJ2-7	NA	TGTGCCATCAGGCCGGGACAGGGCCAATACGAGCAGTACTTC	CAIRPGQGQYEQYF
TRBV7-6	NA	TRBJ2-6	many	TGTGCCAGTCTGGGAAGTGGGGCCAACGTCCTGACTTTC	CASLGSGANVLTF
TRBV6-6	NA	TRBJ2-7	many	TGTGCCAGCAGTTACAGTGGGGTACGAGACGAGCAGTACTTC	CASSYSGVRDEQYF
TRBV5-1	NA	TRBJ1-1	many	TGCGCCAGCAGCTTTTTTGCGGGTAACACTGAAGCTTTCTTT	CASSFFAGNTEAFF
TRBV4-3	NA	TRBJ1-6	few	TGCGCCAGCAGCCAAGGAGACAGAGTCGGCCATTCACCCCTCCACTTT	CASSQGDRVGHSPLHF
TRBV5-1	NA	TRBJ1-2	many	TGCGCCAGCAGCTCTGGCAGGGCATTAGATGGCTACACCTTC	CASSSGRALDGYTF
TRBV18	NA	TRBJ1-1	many	TGTGCCAGCTCACCACCCCGCACATACACTGAAGCTTTCTTT	CASSPPRTYTEAFF
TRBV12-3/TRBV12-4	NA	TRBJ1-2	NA	TGTGCCAGCAGTCCGGGGTCATATGGCTACACCTTC	CASSPGSYGYTF
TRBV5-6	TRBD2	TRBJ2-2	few	TGTGCCAGCAGCAATCTAGCGGGGGGGCTCCCCGGGGAGCTGTTTTTT	CASSNLAGGLPGELFF
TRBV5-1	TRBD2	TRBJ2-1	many	TGCGCCAGCAGCTTGGTTCTAGCGGGGGGGCAGTTCTTC	CASSLVLAGGQFF
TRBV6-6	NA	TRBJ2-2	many	TGTGCCAGCAGTTACTCCCAGGCACCTAACACCGGGGAGCTGTTTTTT	CASSYSQAPNTGELFF
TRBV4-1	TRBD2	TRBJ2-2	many	TGCGCCAGCAGCCTTAGCGGGGGGCTGACCGGGGAGCTGTTTTTT	CASSLSGGLTGELFF
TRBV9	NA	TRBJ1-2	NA	TGTGCCAGCAGCTCGGGGTTTCAGGGGAAGGGCTATGGCTACGCCTTC	CASSSGFQGKGYGYAF
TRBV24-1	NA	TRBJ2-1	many	TGTGCCACCAGCCTAGCCGGCAATGAGCAGTTCTTC	CATSLAGNEQFF
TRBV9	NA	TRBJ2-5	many	TGTGCCAGCAGCCGTGGGGATCGACAAGAGACCCAGTACTTC	CASSRGDRQETQYF
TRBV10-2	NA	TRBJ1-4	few	TGCGCCAGCAGTGAGTCGGGGCGGAGTGAAAAACTGTTTTTT	CASSESGRSEKLFF
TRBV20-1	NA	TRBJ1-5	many	TGCAGTGCCCACCGTCCGGGTACTCAGCCCCAGCATTTT	CSAHRPGTQPQHF
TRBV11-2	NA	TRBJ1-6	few	TGTGCCAGCAGCTTAGGGGGCCGACTGAGCTCCTATAATTCACCCCTCCACTTT	CASSLGGRLSSYNSPLHF
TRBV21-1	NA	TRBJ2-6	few	TGTGCCAGCAGCCTCCTGGCGACAGGTCCACCAATCCTGACTTTC	CASSLLATGPPILTF
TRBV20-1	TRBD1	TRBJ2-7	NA	TGCAGTGCTAGGGGACAGGGTTACGAGCAGTACTTC	CSARGQGYEQYF
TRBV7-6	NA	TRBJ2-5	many	TGTGCCAGCAGCTTCCTGACTAGTATGGAGACCCAGTACTTC	CASSFLTSMETQYF
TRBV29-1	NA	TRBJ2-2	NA	TGCAGCGTTGACTACGGGACACAGGCGAACACCGGGGAGCTGTTTTTT	CSVDYGTQANTGELFF
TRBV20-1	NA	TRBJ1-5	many	TGCAGTGCTGGATACTCAGGTGATAGCAATCAGCCCCAGCATTTT	CSAGYSGDSNQPQHF
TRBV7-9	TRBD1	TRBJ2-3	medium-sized	TGTGCCAGCAGCTCCAGGGGGTTGGATACGCAGTATTTT	CASSSRGLDTQYF
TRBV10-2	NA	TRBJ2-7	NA	TGCGCCAGCAGTGGGCAGGACTACGAGCAGTACTTC	CASSGQDYEQYF
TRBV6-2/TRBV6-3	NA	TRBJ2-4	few	TGTGCCAGCAGTTACTCGACACCCCGCGGGTGGCTAGCCAAAAACATTCAGTACTTC	CASSYSTPRGWLAKNIQYF
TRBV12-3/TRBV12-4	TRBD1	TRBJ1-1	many	TGTGCCAGCAGTTTAGGGCGGGACAGGGAAGCTTTCTTT	CASSLGRDREAFF
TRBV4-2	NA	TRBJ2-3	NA	TGTGCCAGCAGCCAAGGGATGGGAGGGGGGCTCACAGATACGCAGTATTTT	CASSQGMGGGLTDTQYF
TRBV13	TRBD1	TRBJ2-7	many	TGTGCCAGCAGCTGGCCGGGGACAGGGGACTACGAGCAGTACTTC	CASSWPGTGDYEQYF
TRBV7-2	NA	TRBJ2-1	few	TGTGCCAGCAGCCAACAATTGGACTGGGGGTATGAGCAGTTCTTC	CASSQQLDWGYEQFF
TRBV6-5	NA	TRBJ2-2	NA	TGTGCCAGCACCGAGGCCACGAACACCGGGGAGCTGTTTTTT	CASTEATNTGELFF
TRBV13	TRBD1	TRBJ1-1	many	TGTGCCAGCAGGTTCAGGGGGTCGCACACTGAAGCTTTCTTT	CASRFRGSHTEAFF
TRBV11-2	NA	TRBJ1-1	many	TGTGCCAGCAGTGGCCGGGGTCGGAACACTGAAGCTTTCTTT	CASSGRGRNTEAFF
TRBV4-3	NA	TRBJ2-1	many	TGCGCCAGCAGCCAAGATCGGGCATCTTTCTCCTACAATGAGCAGTTCTTC	CASSQDRASFSYNEQFF
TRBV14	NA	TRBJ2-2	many	TGTGCCAGCAGCCAAGTTGAGTACACCGGGGAGCTGTTTTTT	CASSQVEYTGELFF
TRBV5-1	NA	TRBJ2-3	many	TGCGCCAGCAGCTCCCTTGGGGGCACAGATACGCAGTATTTT	CASSSLGGTDTQYF
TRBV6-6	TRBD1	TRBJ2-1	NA	TGTGCCAGTTTGGACAGGGGTATAGTCGGCGAGCAGTTCTTC	CASLDRGIVGEQFF
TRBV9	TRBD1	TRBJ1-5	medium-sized	TGTGCCAGCAGCGTAGGAGGGGACAGGGGATTTCAGCCCCAGCATTTT	CASSVGGDRGFQPQHF
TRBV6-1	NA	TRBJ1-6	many	TGTGCCAGCAGTTTAAATTCACCCCTCCACTTT	CASSLNSPLHF
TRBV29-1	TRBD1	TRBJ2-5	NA	TGCAGCGTTGAAGGAGACTGGGACAGCCTACAAGAGACCCAGTACTTC	CSVEGDWDSLQETQYF
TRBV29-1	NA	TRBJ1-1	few	TGCAGTGTACCCGGGAGTATTAACACTGAAGCTTTCTTT	CSVPGSINTEAFF
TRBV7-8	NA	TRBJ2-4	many	TGTGCCAGCAGCTTAAAGGGAGCAGCCGTGGCCAAAAACATTCAGTACTTC	CASSLKGAAVAKNIQYF
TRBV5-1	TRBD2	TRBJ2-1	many	TGCGCCAGCAGCTTGCCCGGGACTAGCGGGGGAAATGAGCAGTTCTTC	CASSLPGTSGGNEQFF
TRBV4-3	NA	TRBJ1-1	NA	TGCGCCAGCAGCCAAGGGACAGCCGGTGAAGCTTTCTTT	CASSQGTAGEAFF
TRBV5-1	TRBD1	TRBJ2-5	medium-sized	TGCGCCAGCAGCGGACAGGGGCGGCAAGAGACCCAGTACTTC	CASSGQGRQETQYF